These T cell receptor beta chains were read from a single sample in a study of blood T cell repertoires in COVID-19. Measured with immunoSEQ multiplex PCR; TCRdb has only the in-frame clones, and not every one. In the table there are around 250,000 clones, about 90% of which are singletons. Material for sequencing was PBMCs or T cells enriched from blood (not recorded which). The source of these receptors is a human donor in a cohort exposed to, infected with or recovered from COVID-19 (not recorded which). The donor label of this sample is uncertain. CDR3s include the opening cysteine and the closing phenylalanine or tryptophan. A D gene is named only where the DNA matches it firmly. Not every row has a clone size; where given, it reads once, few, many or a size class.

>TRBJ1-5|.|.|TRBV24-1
CATSGSGGQPQHF
TGTGCCACCAGCGGATCGGGGGGTCAGCCCCAGCATTTT
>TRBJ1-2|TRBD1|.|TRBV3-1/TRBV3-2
CASRRQGAVGYTF
TGTGCCAGCAGAAGACAGGGGGCTGTTGGCTACACCTTC
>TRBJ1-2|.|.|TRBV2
CASRLGGVRGRGYTF
TGTGCCAGCCGACTGGGAGGGGTAAGGGGAAGAGGCTACACCTTC
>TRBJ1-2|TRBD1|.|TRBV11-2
CASSGRTGGESSYTF
TGTGCCAGCAGCGGACGGACAGGGGGCGAATCGAGCTACACCTTC
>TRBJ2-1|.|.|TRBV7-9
CASSERGKQFF
TGTGCCAGCAGCGAAAGGGGGAAGCAGTTCTTC
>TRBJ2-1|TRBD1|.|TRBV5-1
CASSFSGGSEQFF
TGCGCCAGCAGCTTCTCAGGGGGCAGTGAGCAGTTCTTC
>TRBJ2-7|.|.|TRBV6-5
CASSYFGGSYEQYF
TGTGCCAGCAGTTATTTTGGGGGGTCCTACGAGCAGTACTTC
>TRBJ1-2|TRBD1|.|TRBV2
CASGALQGHYGYTF
TGTGCCAGCGGGGCCTTACAGGGGCACTATGGCTACACCTTC
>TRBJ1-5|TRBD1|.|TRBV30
CAWSGQGRQPQHF
TGTGCCTGGAGTGGACAGGGACGTCAGCCCCAGCATTTT
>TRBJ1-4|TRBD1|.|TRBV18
CASSPGQGVEKLFF
TGTGCCAGCTCACCGGGACAGGGTGTTGAAAAACTGTTTTTT
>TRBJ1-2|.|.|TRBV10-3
CAISEAHPANYGYTF
TGTGCCATCAGTGAGGCACACCCAGCTAACTATGGCTACACCTTC
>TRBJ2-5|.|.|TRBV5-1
CASSSGRSRETQYF
TGCGCCAGCAGCTCGGGAAGGTCCAGGGAGACCCAGTACTTC
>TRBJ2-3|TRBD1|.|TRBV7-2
CASSPQGRADTQYF
TGTGCCAGCAGCCCACAGGGGCGGGCAGATACGCAGTATTTT
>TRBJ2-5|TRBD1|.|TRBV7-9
CASSLLGQGLETQYF
TGTGCCAGCAGCTTATTAGGACAGGGGTTGGAGACCCAGTACTTC
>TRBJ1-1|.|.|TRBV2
CARSRKGMNTEAFF
TGTGCCAGGAGTCGGAAGGGGATGAACACTGAAGCTTTCTTT
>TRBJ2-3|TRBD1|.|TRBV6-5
CASSRRGLDTDTQYF
TGTGCCAGCAGCCGCAGGGGGCTTGACACAGATACGCAGTATTTT
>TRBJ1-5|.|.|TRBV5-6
CASSLGQGTNQPQHF
TGTGCCAGCAGCTTGGGGCAGGGGACCAATCAGCCCCAGCATTTT
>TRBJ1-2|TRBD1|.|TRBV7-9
CASSSPDRVIGYTF
TGTGCCAGCAGCTCCCCCGACAGGGTAATTGGCTACACCTTC
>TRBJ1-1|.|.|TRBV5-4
CASSSARGRVTEAFF
TGTGCCAGCAGCTCGGCGCGGGGTAGGGTAACTGAAGCTTTCTTT
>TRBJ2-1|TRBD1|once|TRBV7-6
CASSLAIHRDRGPVEQFF
TGTGCCAGCAGCTTAGCCATCCACCGGGACAGGGGTCCGGTTGAGCAGTTCTTC
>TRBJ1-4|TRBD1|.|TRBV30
CAWRRGQDEKLFF
TGTGCCTGGAGGAGGGGGCAGGATGAAAAACTGTTTTTT
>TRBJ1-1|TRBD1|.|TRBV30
CAWSYRGDTEAFF
TGTGCCTGGAGTTACAGGGGGGACACTGAAGCTTTCTTT
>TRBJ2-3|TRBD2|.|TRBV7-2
CASSFSGVPTDTQYF
TGTGCCAGCAGTTTTAGCGGGGTTCCCACAGATACGCAGTATTTT
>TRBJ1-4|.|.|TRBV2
CATFDSALEKLFF
TGTGCCACCTTTGACAGTGCACTTGAAAAACTGTTTTTT
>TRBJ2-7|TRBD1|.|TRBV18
CASSPFTGVGDEQYF
TGTGCCAGCTCACCCTTCACAGGGGTAGGCGACGAGCAGTACTTC
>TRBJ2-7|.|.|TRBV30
CAWSGAGVRQYF
TGTGCCTGGAGTGGGGCAGGGGTTAGGCAGTACTTC
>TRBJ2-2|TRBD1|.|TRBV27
CASSFRQGAGTGELFF
TGTGCCAGCAGTTTCAGACAGGGGGCTGGAACCGGGGAGCTGTTTTTT
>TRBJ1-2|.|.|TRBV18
CASSPPRGWYGYTF
TGTGCCAGCTCACCACCCAGGGGTTGGTATGGCTACACCTTC
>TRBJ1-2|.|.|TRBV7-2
CASSLDRYGYTF
TGTGCCAGCAGCTTAGATCGGTATGGCTACACCTTC
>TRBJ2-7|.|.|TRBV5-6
CASTLRGLLTYEQYF
TGTGCCAGCACCCTCCGGGGACTTCTCACCTACGAGCAGTACTTC
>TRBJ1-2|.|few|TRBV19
CASSISQGKGYTF
TGTGCCAGTAGTATCTCCCAGGGAAAAGGCTACACCTTC
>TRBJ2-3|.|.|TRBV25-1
CASRRGGQRADTQYF
TGTGCCAGCAGAAGAGGAGGGCAAAGGGCAGATACGCAGTATTTT
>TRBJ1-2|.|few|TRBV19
CASLYPGYYGYTF
TGTGCCAGTCTCTACCCCGGTTATTATGGCTACACCTTC
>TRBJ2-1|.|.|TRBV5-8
CASSFATAHINEQFF
TGTGCCAGCAGCTTTGCGACAGCCCATATCAATGAGCAGTTCTTC
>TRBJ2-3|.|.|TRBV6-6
CASSYSGSGEDTQYF
TGTGCCAGCAGTTACTCGGGTTCAGGGGAAGATACGCAGTATTTT
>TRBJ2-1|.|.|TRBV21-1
CASSKGGTGERDEQFF
TGTGCCAGCAGCAAAGGGGGGACAGGGGAAAGAGATGAGCAGTTCTTC
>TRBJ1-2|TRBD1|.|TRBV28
CASSWDSYGYTF
TGTGCCAGCAGCTGGGACAGCTATGGCTACACCTTC